This T cell receptor beta chain comes out of a study of T cell responses to AZD1222 COVID-19 vaccine. The protocol was immunoSEQ multiplex PCR, while the TCRdb copy is restricted to in-frame clones and leaves out a portion. In the table there are more than 100,000 clones, approximately 90% of which are singletons. V shed 7 bases, J shed 7 bases, and the junction held 12 bases outside the gene matches. The CDR3 covers 15 residues. From germline, CDR1 is MDHEN and CDR2 SYDVKM. The chain recombines TRBV28 with TRBJ2-1, with 8 nucleotides matching TRBD1. The receptor's source is an adult who received the AZD1222 COVID-19 vaccine. The sample was peripheral blood, taken 28 days after the second AZD1222 dose. CDR3 nucleotides: TGTGCCAGCACACCGGCTGGACAGGGTGTAAATGAGCAGTTCTTC. This translates into CASTPAGQGVNEQFF.